The text below deals with one TCR beta chain. This clone was seen once. What this receptor recognizes is not known. Base qualities are missing; no much larger clone stands one base away. The trial excluded patients who had a history of autoimmune disease or were on systemic immunosuppression. Peripheral blood for TCR sequencing was collected from all dose cohorts at baseline, on cycle 4 day 1, and on cycle 7 day 1. Samples came from an open-label, multicenter, first-in-human phase I dose-escalation trial of ivuxolimab. Adults with locally advanced or metastatic melanoma, renal cell carcinoma, hepatocellular carcinoma or head and neck squamous cell carcinoma were enrolled in the trial. Before TCR sequencing, CD4+ and CD8+ T cells were separately sorted from peripheral blood. The germline V gene sets CDR1 to MGHRA and CDR2 to YSYEKL. V is cut by 5 bases and J by 4 bases, and the space between the germline ends is 9 bases. Its CDR3 holds 13 amino acids, cysteine through phenylalanine. Of all the DNA, just the CDR3 is kept, 39 bases in frame from base 1.

The data were taken from a study of OX40 agonist ivuxolimab in advanced cancers. For the study in its entirety: Ivuxolimab, which targeted the costimulatory receptor OX40 (CD134), was an agonistic, fully human IgG2 monoclonal antibody. Intravenous ivuxolimab was administered to patients every 2 weeks at six dose levels: 0.01, 0.1, 0.3, 1.5, 3 and 10 mg/kg. Three dose-escalation patients achieved partial responses, one with hepatocellular carcinoma and two with cutaneous melanoma. Peripheral TCRbeta sequencing was intended to test whether TCR sequence diversity was altered and clonal T-cell expansion was caused by ivuxolimab. A male proportion of about 79% and a mean age of approximately 60 years, ranging from roughly 23 to 90, were recorded for the dose-escalation cohort. Of the approximately 50 dose-escalation patients, hepatocellular carcinoma was present in 19, melanoma in roughly 15, renal cell carcinoma in 9 and head and neck cancer in 9. The monotherapy dose-escalation portion (N of about 52 patients) of the phase I ivuxolimab trial is reported in the paper. Prior anti-PD-1, anti-PD-L1 or anti-CTLA-4 therapy was permitted, and about 40% of dose-escalation patients had received checkpoint inhibitors.

Overall results and qualifications from the work: Low levels of normalized T-cell clonal expansion were also seen in some patients who did not respond. Partial responders in the 0.1-3.0 mg/kg groups had among the lowest normalized peripheral clonal expansion, especially among CD8+ T cells. The antigen specificity of the peripheral T cells that underwent clonal expansion was not determined. After ivuxolimab, expanded clones were on average more numerous among CD8+ T cells than among CD4+ T cells. At doses of 0.1 to 3.0 mg/kg, clonal expansion of both CD4+ and CD8+ T cells in blood was seen between baseline and week 6.

For sequencing of the TCRbeta CDR3 region, genomic DNA was extracted from the sorted cells. The immunoSEQ Assay was used to sequence the TCRbeta CDR3 regions. Imported from immuneACCESS, the table was reduced by TCRdb to in-frame sequences with V and J called. These copies leave out some clones; in studies compared against another copy, an unresolved V gene accounts for under half, and the cause of the remainder is not known. This sample gives approximately 87,000 clones in total; roughly 90% of them show up just once. About 3.6% of the sample is taken by the ten largest. The receptor was derived from an adult with an advanced solid tumor such as melanoma, head and neck, liver or kidney cancer. The sample in question was CD4+ or CD8+ T cells sorted from blood, obtained in a trial of the OX40 agonist ivuxolimab. The V and J segments used are TRBV4-1 and TRBJ1-5; the D segment could be TRBD1, given 5 matching bases. For the CDR3, the sequence is CASSSGGNQPQHF. The DNA is as follows: TGCGCCAGCAGCAGTGGGGGAAATCAGCCCCAGCATTTT.